Below, 17 T cell receptor beta chains from the same sample are listed, as sequenced in a study of blood T cell repertoires in COVID-19. Assay: immunoSEQ multiplex PCR; the TCRdb copy retains only in-frame clones and omits some. The sample contains roughly 29,000 clones, about three quarters of which appear only once. The material sequenced was peripheral blood. Receptor source: a woman in her 70s with active or convalescent COVID-19.

This clone has a single count. The chain recombines TRBV19 with TRBJ2-5, with TRBD1 matching over 9 bases. CDR3 length: 15 amino acids. The V segment lost 4 bases and the J segment 1 base; nucleotides outside the gene matches: 4. CDR1 and CDR2 from the germline V gene are LNHDA and SQIVND (reference sequence). In nucleotides, the CDR3 is TGTGCCAGTAGTAGAGTGGGACAGGGCCAAGAGACCCAGTACTTC. It translates to CASSRVGQGQETQYF.

The chain links TRBV6-2 or TRBV6-3 to TRBJ2-3, with 12 nucleotides matching TRBD1. Looked up from germline, CDR1 is MNHEY and CDR2 is SVGEGT. V gave up 1 base and J gave up 5 bases; unmatched junction bases: 7. This CDR3 spans 17 amino acids. CDR3 DNA: TGTGCCAGCAGTTACTGGTCCGGGACAGGGGGCAGAGATACGCAGTATTTT. Translation gives CASSYWSGTGGRDTQYF.

The chain joins TRBV6-2 or TRBV6-3 to TRBJ2-1; TRBD2 matches at 9 bases. Germline V gene data show CDR1 as MNHEY and CDR2 as SVGEGT. With V trimmed by 5 bases and J by 8 bases, 7 bases remained unmatched. This CDR3 region has 14 residues. The CDR3 sequence is CASSSGRIKDEQFF. CDR3 DNA sequence: TGTGCCAGCAGTAGCGGGAGGATAAAAGATGAGCAGTTCTTC.

The rearrangement joins TRBV15 to TRBJ2-7; 7 nucleotides agree with TRBD2. CDR3 length: 16 amino acids. Germline V gene data show CDR1 as LNHNV and CDR2 as YYDKDF (reference sequence). V gave up 2 bases and J gave up 3 bases; unmatched junction bases: 10. The CDR3 DNA follows: TGTGCCACCAGCAGAACCCCGGGGGGAGAGTTCTACGAGCAGTACTTC. It is translated as CATSRTPGGEFYEQYF.

The rearrangement uses TRBV9 and TRBJ2-1; 10 positions agree with TRBD2. V shed 0 bases, J shed 8 bases, and the junction held 14 bases outside the gene matches. This CDR3 has 18 amino acids. From germline, CDR1 is SGDLS and CDR2 YYNGEE. CDR3 loop: CASSVGTSGRRIGYEQFF. The CDR3 DNA follows: TGTGCCAGCAGCGTAGGGACTAGCGGCCGGAGGATAGGGTATGAGCAGTTCTTC.

The chain recombines TRBV27 with TRBJ1-2; 9 nucleotides agree with TRBD1. CDR3 size: 13 residues. Germline-derived CDR1 and CDR2 are MNHEY and SMNVEV (reference sequence). Trimming removed 2 bases from V and 5 bases from J; junction bases left unmatched: 0. The DNA of the CDR3 is TGTGCCAGCAGTTTAGGACAGGGGTATGGCTACACCTTC. Residues: CASSLGQGYGYTF.

The table lists this clone with a few counts. This sequence joins TRBV3-1 (or the pseudogene TRBV3-2) and TRBJ1-6; 12 nucleotides match TRBD1. V trimming: 3 bases; J trimming: 7 bases; junction bases outside the gene matches: 4. CDR3 length equals 16 residues. The V gene's germline CDR1 is LGHDT and CDR2 YNNKEL (reference sequence). The CDR3, as DNA: TGTGCCAGCAGCCAGGGGGGGACAGGGGGCAATTCACCCCTCCACTTT. Its translation: CASSQGGTGGNSPLHF.

The gene calls are TRBV24-1 and TRBJ2-1; 9 nucleotides line up with TRBD1. Per the germline V gene, CDR1 is KGHDR and CDR2 is SFDVKD. V shed 2 bases, J shed 1 base, and the junction held 2 bases outside the gene matches. The CDR3 spans 16 residues. CDR3 DNA: TGTGCCACCAGTGATTCCGGGACAGGGTCCTACAATGAGCAGTTCTTC. Translating gives CATSDSGTGSYNEQFF.

The rearrangement links TRBV15 to TRBJ1-5; a possible D gene is TRBD1 (6 bases). The CDR3 extends over 13 amino acids. Looked up from germline, CDR1 is LNHNV and CDR2 is YYDKDF (reference sequence). The CDR3, as DNA: TGTGCTGTGGCGGGGGCACGCAATCAGCCCCAGCATTTT. Residues: CAVAGARNQPQHF.

In this sample, this clone turned up a few times. V usage is TRBV25-1 and J usage is TRBJ2-7; 8 nucleotides match TRBD1. The length of the CDR3 is 13 residues. Germline-derived CDR1 and CDR2 are MGHDK and SYGVNS. The V segment lost 8 bases and the J segment 2 bases; nucleotides outside the gene matches: 5. The DNA of the CDR3 is TGTGCCAGCCGGGACAGGATAACCTACGAGCAGTACTTC. Encoded protein: CASRDRITYEQYF.

V is TRBV5-1 and J is TRBJ2-5; 7 bases are shared with TRBD1. Germline CDR1 SGHRS, CDR2 YFSETQ. The CDR3 runs to 14 residues. V trimming: 7 bases; J trimming: 5 bases; junction bases outside the gene matches: 11. The CDR3 reads CASDKTGTSETQYF. CDR3 nucleotides: TGCGCCAGCGACAAGACAGGGACCTCGGAGACCCAGTACTTC. Using reference TRBV5-1 and TRBJ2-5 for the parts outside the CDR3, the full variable domain is KAGVTQTPRYLIKTRGQQVTLSCSPISGHRSVSWYQQTPGQGLQFLFEYFSETQRNKGNFPGRFSGRQFSNSRSEMNVSTLELGDSALYLCASDKTGTSETQYFGPGTRLLVL.

This clone was counted once. CDR3 coding DNA: TGTGCCAGCAGCTTCACGGGGGGACGGAATGAGCAGTTCTTC. Protein sequence: CASSFTGGRNEQFF. The chain uses TRBV7-2 and TRBJ2-1; TRBD2 agrees at 7 bases. CDR3 length: 14 residues. Germline V gene lookup returns CDR1 SGHTA and CDR2 FQGNSA. V shed 3 bases and J 7 bases; nucleotides not matched to a gene: 6.

This clone was seen a single time. The chain recombines TRBV27 with TRBJ2-2, with 8 nucleotides matching TRBD2. CDR3 length: 18 amino acids. Per germline, CDR1 MNHEY and CDR2 SMNVEV (reference sequence). Trimming cost V 7 bases and J 6 bases; bases outside gene matches: 19. CDR3 sequence (DNA): TGTGCCAGCACCCCCCAAGGGCTGACGGGAGGGCATCCCGGGGAGCTGTTTTTT. Encoded protein: CASTPQGLTGGHPGELFF.

The rearrangement joins TRBV29-1 to TRBJ1-2, with TRBD1 as a possible D gene (6 bases). The CDR3 spans 13 residues. Germline V gene data show CDR1 as SQVTM and CDR2 as ANQGSEA. Trimming pared 6 bases from V and 7 bases from J, leaving 18 bases between. This chain's CDR3 is CSVVNPGAGGYTF. In DNA, the CDR3 is TGCAGCGTCGTAAATCCAGGGGCGGGTGGCTACACCTTC.

The V gene is TRBV5-1, the J gene TRBJ1-4, with D possibly being TRBD1 (6 bases). The CDR3 runs to 13 residues. Germline assignment: CDR1 SGHRS and CDR2 YFSETQ. Between the trimmed V and J ends, which lost 5 bases and 4 bases, there was a span of 9 bases. The CDR3 DNA sequence: TGCGCCAGCAGTCTAGGGGGTAATGAAAAACTGTTTTTT. Its translation is CASSLGGNEKLFF. Full variable domain (outside the CDR3, taken from reference TRBV5-1 and TRBJ1-4): KAGVTQTPRYLIKTRGQQVTLSCSPISGHRSVSWYQQTPGQGLQFLFEYFSETQRNKGNFPGRFSGRQFSNSRSEMNVSTLELGDSALYLCASSLGGNEKLFFGSGTQLSVL.

The chain links TRBV29-1 to TRBJ2-5, with TRBD2 as a possible D gene (6 bases). CDR1 and CDR2 (germline): SQVTM, ANQGSEA. The CDR3 extends over 15 amino acids. Between the trimmed V and J ends, which lost 0 bases and 4 bases, there was a span of 15 bases. The CDR3 coding sequence is TGCAGCGTTGAAGAACTAGCCATAAGGGGAGAGACCCAGTACTTC. Protein sequence: CSVEELAIRGETQYF. The full variable domain, its missing parts supplied by reference TRBV29-1 and TRBJ2-5, is SAVISQKPSRDICQRGTSLTIQCQVDSQVTMMFWYRQQPGQSLTLIATANQGSEATYESGFVIDKFPISRPNLTFSTLTVSNMSPEDSSIYLCSVEELAIRGETQYFGPGTRLLVL.

The chain is built from TRBV19 and TRBJ1-3; D gene ambiguous. The CDR3 is 18 amino acids. V was clipped by 2 bases and J by 0 bases, with 17 bases between them. The germline V gene encodes CDR1 LNHDA and CDR2 SQIVND (reference sequence). CDR3 bases: TGTGCCAGTAGTATACCGGGTTCCGACTTTCACTCTGGAAACACCATATATTTT. Translating it yields CASSIPGSDFHSGNTIYF.